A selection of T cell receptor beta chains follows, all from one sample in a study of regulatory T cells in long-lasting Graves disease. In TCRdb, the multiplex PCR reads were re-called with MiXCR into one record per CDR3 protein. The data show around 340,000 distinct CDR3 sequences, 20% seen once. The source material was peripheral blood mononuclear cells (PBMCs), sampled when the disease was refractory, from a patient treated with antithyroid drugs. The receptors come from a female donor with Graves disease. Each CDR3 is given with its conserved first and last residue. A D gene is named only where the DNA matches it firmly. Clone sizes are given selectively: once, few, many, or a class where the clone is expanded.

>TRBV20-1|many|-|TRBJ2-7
TGCAGTGCTAGCGTGGCATTGTGGGGTTCCTACGAGCAGTACTTC
CSASVALWGSYEQYF
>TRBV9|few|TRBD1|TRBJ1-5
TGTGCCAGCAGCGCGGGACAGGGGTCCCTGAATCAGCCCCAGCATTTT
CASSAGQGSLNQPQHF
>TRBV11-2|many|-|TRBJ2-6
TGTGCCAGCAGCTTAGGGGACTACAGGGGGAAGGCTGGGGCCAACGTCCTGACTTTC
CASSLGDYRGKAGANVLTF
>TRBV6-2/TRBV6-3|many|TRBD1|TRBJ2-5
TGTGCCAGCAGTTACTCGGGACAGGGTGGAGAGACCCAGTACTTC
CASSYSGQGGETQYF
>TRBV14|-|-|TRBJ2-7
TGTGCCAGCAGCCAAGACGGGTCAGGGACCTACGAGCAGTACTTC
CASSQDGSGTYEQYF
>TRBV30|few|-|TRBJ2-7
TGTGCCTGGAATGACTACCGGAGGTCCTACGAGCAGTACTTC
CAWNDYRRSYEQYF
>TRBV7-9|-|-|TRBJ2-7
TGTGCCAGCAGCTTAGGACTGGGGACTTCTAGTGAGCAGTACTTC
CASSLGLGTSSEQYF
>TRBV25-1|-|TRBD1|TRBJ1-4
TGTGCCAGCAGTGAAGACAGGGAAGCGAATGAAAAACTGTTTTTT
CASSEDREANEKLFF
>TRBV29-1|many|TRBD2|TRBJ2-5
TGCAGCGCGACTAGCGGGGATGAGACCCAGTACTTC
CSATSGDETQYF
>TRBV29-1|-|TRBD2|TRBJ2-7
TGCAGCGTTTCCTGGGACCTAGCGGGAGATGGATACTTC
CSVSWDLAGDGYF
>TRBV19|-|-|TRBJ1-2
TGTGCCAGTGGTATCTTTAAGCTTCCTACCACCTTC
CASGIFKLPTTF
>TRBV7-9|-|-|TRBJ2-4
TGTGCCAGCAGCCCTCCAACAGGGATAGCCAAAAACATTCAGTACTTC
CASSPPTGIAKNIQYF
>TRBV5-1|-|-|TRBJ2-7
TGCGCCAGCAGCGACAGTTCCTACGAGCAGTACTTC
CASSDSSYEQYF
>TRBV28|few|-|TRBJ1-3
TGTGCCAGCAGTTTAACCCCAGGCTCCTCGGGGGGAAACACCATATATTTT
CASSLTPGSSGGNTIYF
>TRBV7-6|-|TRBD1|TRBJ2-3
TGTGCCAGCAGCTCACAGGGGGCGAGCACAGATACGCAGTATTTT
CASSSQGASTDTQYF
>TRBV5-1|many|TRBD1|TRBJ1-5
TGCGCCAGCAGCTTGCTGACAGGGCTAAATCAGCCCCAGCATTTT
CASSLLTGLNQPQHF
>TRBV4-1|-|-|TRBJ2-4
TGCGCCAGCAGCCAAGACAGGGCCATCTTAGCCAAAAACATTCAGTACTTC
CASSQDRAILAKNIQYF
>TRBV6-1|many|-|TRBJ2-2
TGTGCCAGCAGAACCTCCGGGACACGAACCGGGGAGCTGTTTTTT
CASRTSGTRTGELFF
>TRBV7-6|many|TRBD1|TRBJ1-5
TGTGCCAGCAGCTTGGGCGGACAGGGCGGGCGGCCCCAGCATTTT
CASSLGGQGGRPQHF
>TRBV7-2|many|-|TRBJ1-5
TGTGCCAGCAGCCGAGACAGCACTAAGTATCAGCCCCAGCATTTT
CASSRDSTKYQPQHF
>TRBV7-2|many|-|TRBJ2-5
TGTGCCAGCAGCTTAGGGGACCCTCGAGGAGAGACCCAGTACTTC
CASSLGDPRGETQYF
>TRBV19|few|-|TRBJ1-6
TGTGCCAGTACCACTGGGGGTTCACCCCTCCACTTT
CASTTGGSPLHF
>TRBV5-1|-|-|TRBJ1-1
TGCGCCAGCAGCCCGAGGTCGGGGGGCACTGAAGCTTTCTTT
CASSPRSGGTEAFF
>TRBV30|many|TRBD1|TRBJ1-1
TGTGCCTGGAGGTGGGACAGGCATGGGAACACTGAAGCTTTCTTT
CAWRWDRHGNTEAFF
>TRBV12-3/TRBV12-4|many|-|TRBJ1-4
TGTGCCAGCAGTTTAGTGGGCACTGAGGAAAAACTGTTTTTT
CASSLVGTEEKLFF
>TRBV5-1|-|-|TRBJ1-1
TGCGCCAGCAGCTTGGGTGGTGAGCTAACTGAAGCTTTCTTT
CASSLGGELTEAFF
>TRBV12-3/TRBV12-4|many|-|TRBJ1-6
TGTGCCAGCAGTTTAGCAGGACAGAATTCACCCCTCCACTTT
CASSLAGQNSPLHF
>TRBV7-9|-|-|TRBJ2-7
TGTGCCAGCAGCTTAGGCAGTAACTACGAGCAGTACTTC
CASSLGSNYEQYF
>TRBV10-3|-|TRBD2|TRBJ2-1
TGTGCCATCAGGCCACAGACTAGCGGGAGGGCCAAAAACAATGAGCAGTTCTTC
CAIRPQTSGRAKNNEQFF
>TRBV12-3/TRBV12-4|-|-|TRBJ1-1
TGTGCCAGCAGACTAAAGGGGCCCCCTAACACTGAAGCTTTCTTT
CASRLKGPPNTEAFF
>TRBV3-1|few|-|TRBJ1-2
TGTGCCAGCAGCCAAGGTTGGGGGGCGTCTAACTATGGCTACACCTTC
CASSQGWGASNYGYTF
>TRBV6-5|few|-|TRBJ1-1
TGTGCCAGCAGTTACCTCACGGGGGGGCCGAACACTGAAGCTTTCTTT
CASSYLTGGPNTEAFF
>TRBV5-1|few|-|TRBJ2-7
TGCGCCAGCAGCAAGGACATTTCGGCCTACGAGCAGTACTTC
CASSKDISAYEQYF
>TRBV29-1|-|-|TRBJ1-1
TGCAGCGTTGACGAACAGAACACTGAAGCTTTCTTT
CSVDEQNTEAFF
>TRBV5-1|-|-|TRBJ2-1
TGCGCCAGCAGCTTGGCAGGGTTTACTTTCTTC
CASSLAGFTFF
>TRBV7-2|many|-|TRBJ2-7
TGTGCCAGCAGCCCAATCCGGGACTCCTACGAGCAGTACTTC
CASSPIRDSYEQYF
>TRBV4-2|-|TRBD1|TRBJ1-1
TGTGCCAGCAGCCAACGGACAGGGGGTTCCGCCTGGATGAACACTGAAGCTTTCTTT
CASSQRTGGSAWMNTEAFF
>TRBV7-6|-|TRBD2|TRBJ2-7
TGTGCCAGCAGCTTAGGGCCAGCGGGAGGAGCACACGAGCAGTACTTC
CASSLGPAGGAHEQYF
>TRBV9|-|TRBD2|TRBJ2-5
TGTGCCAGCAGCGTAGCGGGACTAGCGGGGTGGGGCGACCAAGAGACCCAGTACTTC
CASSVAGLAGWGDQETQYF
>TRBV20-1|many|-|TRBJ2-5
TGCAGTGCCCATTTCGACGGGTCGCTTTCCCAAGAGACCCAGTACTTC
CSAHFDGSLSQETQYF
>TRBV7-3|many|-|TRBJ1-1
TGTGCCAGCAGGTTAGACAGTACCGCCGCAGCTTTCTTT
CASRLDSTAAAFF
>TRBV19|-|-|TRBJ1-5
TGTGCCAGTAGCTCGACGGCCGGGAGCGATCAGCCCCAGCATTTT
CASSSTAGSDQPQHF
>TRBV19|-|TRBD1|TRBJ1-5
TGTGCCAGTAGACCTCGGGACAGGCATCGGCAGCCCCAGCATTTT
CASRPRDRHRQPQHF
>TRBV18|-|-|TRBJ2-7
TGTGCCAGCTCACTTCAGCGGGCGTCCCCCCCTAGGGAGCAGTACTTC
CASSLQRASPPREQYF
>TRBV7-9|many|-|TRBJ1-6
TGTGCCAGCAGCTTAGGACAGACTTATAGTTCACCCCTCCACTTT
CASSLGQTYSSPLHF